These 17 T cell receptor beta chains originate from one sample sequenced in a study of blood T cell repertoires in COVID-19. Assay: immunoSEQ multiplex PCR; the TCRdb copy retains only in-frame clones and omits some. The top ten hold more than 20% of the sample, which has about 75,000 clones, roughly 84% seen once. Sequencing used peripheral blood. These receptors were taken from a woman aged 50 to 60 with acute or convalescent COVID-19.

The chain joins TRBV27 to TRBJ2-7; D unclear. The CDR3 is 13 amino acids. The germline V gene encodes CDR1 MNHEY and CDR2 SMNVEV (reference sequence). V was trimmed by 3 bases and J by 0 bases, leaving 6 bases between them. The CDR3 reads CASSFKYSYEQYF. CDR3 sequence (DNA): TGTGCCAGCAGTTTTAAATACTCCTACGAGCAGTACTTC.

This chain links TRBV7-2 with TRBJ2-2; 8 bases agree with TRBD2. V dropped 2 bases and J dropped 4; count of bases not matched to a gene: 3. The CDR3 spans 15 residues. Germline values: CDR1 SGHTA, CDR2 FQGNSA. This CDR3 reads CASSLSLAGTGELFF. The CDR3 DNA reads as TGTGCCAGCAGCTTATCCCTAGCGGGCACCGGGGAGCTGTTTTTT.

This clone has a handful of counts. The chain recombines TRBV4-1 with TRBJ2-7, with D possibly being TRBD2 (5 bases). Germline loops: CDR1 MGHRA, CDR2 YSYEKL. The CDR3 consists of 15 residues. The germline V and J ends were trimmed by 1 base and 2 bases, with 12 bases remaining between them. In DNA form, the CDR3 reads TGCGCCAGCAGCCAAGGTCCTCACGGGGCCTACGAGCAGTACTTC. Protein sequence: CASSQGPHGAYEQYF.

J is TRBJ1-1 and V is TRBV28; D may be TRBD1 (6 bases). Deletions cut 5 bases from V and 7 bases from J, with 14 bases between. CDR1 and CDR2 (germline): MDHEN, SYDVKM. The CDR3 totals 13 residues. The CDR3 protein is CASSEGQRYEAFF. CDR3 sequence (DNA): TGTGCCAGCAGTGAAGGACAGAGGTATGAAGCTTTCTTT.

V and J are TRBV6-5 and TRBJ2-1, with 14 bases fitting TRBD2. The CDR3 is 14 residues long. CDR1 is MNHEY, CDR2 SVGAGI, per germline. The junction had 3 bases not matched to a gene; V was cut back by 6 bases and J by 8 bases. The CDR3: CASRPGLAGDEQFF. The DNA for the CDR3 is TGTGCCAGCAGGCCGGGACTAGCGGGAGATGAGCAGTTCTTC.

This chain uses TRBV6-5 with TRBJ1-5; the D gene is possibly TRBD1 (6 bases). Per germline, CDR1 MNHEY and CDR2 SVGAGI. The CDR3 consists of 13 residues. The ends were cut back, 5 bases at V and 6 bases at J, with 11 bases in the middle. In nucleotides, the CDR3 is TGTGCCAGCAGTCGGGGGGCGCCTCAGCCCCAGCATTTT. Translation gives CASSRGAPQPQHF.

Here the CDR3 reads CASSSRQGYTF. CDR3 in DNA: TGTGCCAGCAGCTCTAGACAGGGCTACACCTTC. The gene calls are TRBV7-2 and TRBJ1-2; D might be TRBD1 (5 bases). Germline values: CDR1 SGHTA, CDR2 FQGNSA. CDR3 size: 11 residues. V shed 4 bases and J shed 8 bases, with 8 bases lying between them. Looking up the rest from reference TRBV7-2 and TRBJ1-2 gives the full variable domain: GAGVSQSPSNKVTEKGKDVELRCDPISGHTALYWYRQSLGQGLEFLIYFQGNSAPDKSGLPSDRFSAERTGGSVSTLTIQRTQQEDSAVYLCASSSRQGYTFGSGTRLTVV.

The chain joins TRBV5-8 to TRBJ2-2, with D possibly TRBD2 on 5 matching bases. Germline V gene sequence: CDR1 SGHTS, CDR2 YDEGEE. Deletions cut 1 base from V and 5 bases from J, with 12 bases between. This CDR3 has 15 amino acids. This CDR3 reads CASSLRGKHTGELFF. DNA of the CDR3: TGTGCCAGCAGCTTGCGAGGGAAACATACCGGGGAGCTGTTTTTT.

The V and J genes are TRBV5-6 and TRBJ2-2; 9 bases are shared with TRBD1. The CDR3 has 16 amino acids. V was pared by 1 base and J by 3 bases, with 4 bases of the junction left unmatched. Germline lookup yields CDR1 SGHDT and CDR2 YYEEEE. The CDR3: CASSLYRTGDTGELFF. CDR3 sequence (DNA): TGTGCCAGCAGCTTGTATCGGACAGGGGACACCGGGGAGCTGTTTTTT.

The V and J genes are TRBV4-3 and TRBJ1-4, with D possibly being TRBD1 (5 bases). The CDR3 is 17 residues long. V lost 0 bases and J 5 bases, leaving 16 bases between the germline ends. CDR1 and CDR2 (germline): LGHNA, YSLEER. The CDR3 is CASSQDWVTDRNEKLFF. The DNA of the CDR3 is TGCGCCAGCAGCCAAGATTGGGTGACAGACCGGAATGAAAAACTGTTTTTT.

The CDR3 DNA follows: TGTGCCAGCAGCTCACAGGGAATCGGGGAGCTGTTTTTT. It is translated as CASSSQGIGELFF. The rearrangement joins TRBV7-7 to TRBJ2-2; possible D gene TRBD1, 6 bases. Per the germline V gene, CDR1 is SSHAT and CDR2 is FNYEAQ (reference sequence). Trimming shortened V by 4 bases and J by 7 bases, and 10 bases separated the two germline ends. The CDR3 extends over 13 amino acids.

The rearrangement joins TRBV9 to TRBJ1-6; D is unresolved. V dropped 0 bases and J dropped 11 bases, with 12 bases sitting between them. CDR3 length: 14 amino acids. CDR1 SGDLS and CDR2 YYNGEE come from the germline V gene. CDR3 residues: CASSVGGVRTPLHF. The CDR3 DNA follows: TGTGCCAGCAGCGTAGGGGGAGTCAGAACACCCCTCCACTTT.

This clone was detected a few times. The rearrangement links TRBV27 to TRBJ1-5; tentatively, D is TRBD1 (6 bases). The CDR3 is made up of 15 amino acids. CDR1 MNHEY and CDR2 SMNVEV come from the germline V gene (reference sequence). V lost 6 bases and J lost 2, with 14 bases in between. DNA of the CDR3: TGTGCCAGCAGGCAACAGGGTCTTGGCAATCAGCCCCAGCATTTT. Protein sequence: CASRQQGLGNQPQHF.

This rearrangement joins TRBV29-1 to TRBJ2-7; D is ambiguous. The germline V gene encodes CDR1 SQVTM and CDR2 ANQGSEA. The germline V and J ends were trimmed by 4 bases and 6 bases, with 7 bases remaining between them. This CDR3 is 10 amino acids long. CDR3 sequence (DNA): TGCAGCGTTGCCGACATCGAGCAGTACTTC. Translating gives CSVADIEQYF.

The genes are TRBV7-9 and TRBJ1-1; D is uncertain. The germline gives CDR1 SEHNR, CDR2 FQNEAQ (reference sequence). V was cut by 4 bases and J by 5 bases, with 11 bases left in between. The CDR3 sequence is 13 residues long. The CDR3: CASSSILLTEAFF. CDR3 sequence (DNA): TGTGCCAGCAGCTCTATTCTCCTGACTGAAGCTTTCTTT. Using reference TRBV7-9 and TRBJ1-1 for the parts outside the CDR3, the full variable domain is DTGVSQNPRHKITKRGQNVTFRCDPISEHNRLYWYRQTLGQGPEFLTYFQNEAQLEKSRLLSDRFSAERPKGSFSTLEIQRTEQGDSAMYLCASSSILLTEAFFGQGTRLTVV.

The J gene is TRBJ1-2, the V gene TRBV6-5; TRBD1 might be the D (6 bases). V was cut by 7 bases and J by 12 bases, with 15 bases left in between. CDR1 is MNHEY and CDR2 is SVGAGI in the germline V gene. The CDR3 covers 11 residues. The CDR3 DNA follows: TGTGCCAGCAAGGAGGCTGAGGGGGACACCTTC. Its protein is CASKEAEGDTF.

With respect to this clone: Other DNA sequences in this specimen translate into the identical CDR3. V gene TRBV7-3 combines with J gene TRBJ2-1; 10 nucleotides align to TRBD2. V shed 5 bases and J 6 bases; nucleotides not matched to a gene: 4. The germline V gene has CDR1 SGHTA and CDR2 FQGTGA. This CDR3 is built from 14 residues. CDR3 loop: CASSLSGGANEQFF. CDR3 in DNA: TGTGCCAGCAGCCTCAGCGGGGGGGCCAATGAGCAGTTCTTC.